This T cell receptor (beta chain) was observed in a study of cytotoxic CD8 clonotypes in ibrutinib-treated CLL. Study-level background: Of a cohort that held about a dozen relapsed/refractory and around 16 treatment-naive patients, about 18 were IGHV unmutated.

Germline CDR1 and CDR2: MNHEY and SMNVEV (reference sequence). V shed 7 bases and J 5 bases; nucleotides not matched to a gene: 20. The CDR3 consists of 18 residues. This table comes from immunoSEQ multiplex PCR, and its TCRdb copy is limited to in-frame clones, with some not included. The table records 300,000 to 350,000 clones, roughly 79% of them present only once. The TCR originated in a human donor with chronic lymphocytic leukemia. The genes are TRBV27 and TRBJ2-5; 9 bases agree with TRBD2. The source was PBMCs, collected before ibrutinib treatment. The CDR3 is CASKVYPIGREGGETQYF. In DNA form, the CDR3 reads TGTGCCAGCAAAGTTTATCCAATAGGGCGGGAGGGTGGCGAGACCCAGTACTTC.